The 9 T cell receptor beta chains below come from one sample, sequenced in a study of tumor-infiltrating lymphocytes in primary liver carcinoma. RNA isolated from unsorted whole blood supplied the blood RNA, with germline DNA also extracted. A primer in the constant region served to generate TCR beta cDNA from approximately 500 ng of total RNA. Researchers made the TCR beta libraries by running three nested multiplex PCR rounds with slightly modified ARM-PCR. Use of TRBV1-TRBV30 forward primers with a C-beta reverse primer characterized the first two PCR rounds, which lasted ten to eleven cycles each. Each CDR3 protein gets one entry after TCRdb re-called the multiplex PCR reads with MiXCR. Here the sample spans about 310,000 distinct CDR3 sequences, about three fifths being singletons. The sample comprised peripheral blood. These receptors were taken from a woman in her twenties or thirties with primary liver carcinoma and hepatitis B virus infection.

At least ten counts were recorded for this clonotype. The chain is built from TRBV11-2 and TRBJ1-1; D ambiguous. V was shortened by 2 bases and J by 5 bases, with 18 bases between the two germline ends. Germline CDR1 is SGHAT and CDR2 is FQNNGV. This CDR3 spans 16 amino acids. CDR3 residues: CASSLYSFGLETEAFF. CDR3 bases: TGTGCCAGCAGCTTATATAGTTTTGGGTTGGAGACTGAAGCTTTCTTT.

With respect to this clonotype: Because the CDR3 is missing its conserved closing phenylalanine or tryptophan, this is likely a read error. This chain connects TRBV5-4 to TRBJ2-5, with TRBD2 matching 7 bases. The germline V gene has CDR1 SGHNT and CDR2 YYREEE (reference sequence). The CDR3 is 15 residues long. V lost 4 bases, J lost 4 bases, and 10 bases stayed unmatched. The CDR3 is CASSMNQRGGETQYL. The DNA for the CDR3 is TGTGCCAGCAGCATGAACCAGCGGGGTGGAGAGACCCAGTACTTA.

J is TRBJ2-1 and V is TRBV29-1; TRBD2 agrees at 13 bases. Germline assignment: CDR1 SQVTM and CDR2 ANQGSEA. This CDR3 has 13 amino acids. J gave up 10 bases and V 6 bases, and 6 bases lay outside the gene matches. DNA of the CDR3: TGCAGCGTCCCAGGGACTAGCGGGAACGAGCAGTTCTTC. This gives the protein CSVPGTSGNEQFF.

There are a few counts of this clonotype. CDR3 residues: CASGIVGEQFF. The CDR3 nucleotides are TGTGCCAGCGGGATTGTTGGTGAGCAGTTCTTC. The chain has TRBV28 and TRBJ2-1; D is ambiguous. The length of the CDR3 is 11 residues. The germline V gene encodes CDR1 MDHEN and CDR2 SYDVKM. V was pared by 8 bases and J by 9 bases, with 11 bases between.

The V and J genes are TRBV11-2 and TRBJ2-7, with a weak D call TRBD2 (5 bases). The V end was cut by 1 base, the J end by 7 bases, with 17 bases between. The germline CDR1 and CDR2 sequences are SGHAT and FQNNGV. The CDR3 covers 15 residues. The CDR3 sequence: CASSLGAAVFYEQYF. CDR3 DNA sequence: TGTGCCAGCAGCTTAGGAGCGGCCGTTTTCTATGAGCAGTACTTC.

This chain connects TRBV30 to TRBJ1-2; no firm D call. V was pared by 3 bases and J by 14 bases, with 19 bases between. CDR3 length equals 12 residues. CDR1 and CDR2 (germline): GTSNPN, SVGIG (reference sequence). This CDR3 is CAWSMTRSLVTF. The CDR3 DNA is TGTGCCTGGAGCATGACTCGGTCCTTGGTGACCTTC.

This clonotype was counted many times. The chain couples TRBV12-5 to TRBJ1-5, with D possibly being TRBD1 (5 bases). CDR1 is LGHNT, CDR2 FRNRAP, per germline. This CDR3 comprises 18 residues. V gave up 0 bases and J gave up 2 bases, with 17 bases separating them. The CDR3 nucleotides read TGTGCTAGTGGTTTGGTACTATTTGGGCAGGGCCGCAATCAGCCCCAGCATTTT. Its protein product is CASGLVLFGQGRNQPQHF.

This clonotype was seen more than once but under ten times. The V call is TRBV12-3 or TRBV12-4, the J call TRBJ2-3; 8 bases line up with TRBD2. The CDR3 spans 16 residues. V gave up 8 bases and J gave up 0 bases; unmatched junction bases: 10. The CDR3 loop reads CASYVIASGSTDTQYF. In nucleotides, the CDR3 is TGTGCCAGCTATGTGATAGCTAGCGGGAGCACAGATACGCAGTATTTT.

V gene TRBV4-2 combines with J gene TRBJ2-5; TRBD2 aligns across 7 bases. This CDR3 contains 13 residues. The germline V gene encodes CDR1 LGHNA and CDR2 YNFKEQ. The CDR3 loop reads CVSSLRLAGTQYF. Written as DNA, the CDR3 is TGTGTTAGCAGCCTTCGACTAGCCGGGACCCAGTACTTC.